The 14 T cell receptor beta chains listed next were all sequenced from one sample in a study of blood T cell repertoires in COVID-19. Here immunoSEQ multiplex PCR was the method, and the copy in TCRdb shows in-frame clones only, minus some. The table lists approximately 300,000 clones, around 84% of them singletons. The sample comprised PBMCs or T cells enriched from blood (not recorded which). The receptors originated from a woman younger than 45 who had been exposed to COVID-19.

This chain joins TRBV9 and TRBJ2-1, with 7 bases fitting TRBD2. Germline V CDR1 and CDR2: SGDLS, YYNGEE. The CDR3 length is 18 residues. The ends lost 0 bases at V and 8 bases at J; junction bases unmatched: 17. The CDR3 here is CASSVGITSSGRGDEQFF. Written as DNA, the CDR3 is TGTGCCAGCAGCGTAGGAATCACGAGTAGCGGGCGGGGTGATGAGCAGTTCTTC.

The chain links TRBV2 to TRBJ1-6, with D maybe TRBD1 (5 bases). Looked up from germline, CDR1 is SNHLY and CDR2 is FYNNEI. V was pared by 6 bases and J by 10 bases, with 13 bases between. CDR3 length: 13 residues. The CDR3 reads CASRLSGPSPLHF. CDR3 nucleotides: TGTGCCAGCAGACTTTCAGGGCCCTCACCCCTCCACTTT.

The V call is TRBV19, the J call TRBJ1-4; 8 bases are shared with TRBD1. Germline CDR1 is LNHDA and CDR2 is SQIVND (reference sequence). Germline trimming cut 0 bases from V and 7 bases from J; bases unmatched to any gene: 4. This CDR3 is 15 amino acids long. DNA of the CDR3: TGTGCCAGTAGTATAGACGGACAGGGTTTTGAAAAACTGTTTTTT. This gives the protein CASSIDGQGFEKLFF.

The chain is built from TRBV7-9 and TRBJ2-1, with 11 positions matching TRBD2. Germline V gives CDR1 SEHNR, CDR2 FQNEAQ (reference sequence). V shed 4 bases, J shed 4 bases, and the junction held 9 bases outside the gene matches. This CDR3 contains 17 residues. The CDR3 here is CASSSSGGTLIYNEQFF. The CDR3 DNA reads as TGTGCCAGCAGCTCTAGCGGGGGGACGTTAATTTACAATGAGCAGTTCTTC.

The CDR3 bases are TGCGCCAGCAGCTTGAGGCCAGGGGCCACCGGGGAGCTGTTTTTT. It encodes CASSLRPGATGELFF. The chain links TRBV5-1 to TRBJ2-2; D may be TRBD1 (6 bases). This CDR3 is 15 amino acids long. Germline loops: CDR1 SGHRS, CDR2 YFSETQ. V gave up 1 base and J gave up 4 bases, with 11 bases separating them.

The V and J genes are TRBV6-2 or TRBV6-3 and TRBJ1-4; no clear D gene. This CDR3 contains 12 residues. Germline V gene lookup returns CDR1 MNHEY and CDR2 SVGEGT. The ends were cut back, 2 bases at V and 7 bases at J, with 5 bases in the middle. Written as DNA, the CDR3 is TGTGCCAGCAGTTACCCCTCTGAAAAACTGTTTTTT. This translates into CASSYPSEKLFF.

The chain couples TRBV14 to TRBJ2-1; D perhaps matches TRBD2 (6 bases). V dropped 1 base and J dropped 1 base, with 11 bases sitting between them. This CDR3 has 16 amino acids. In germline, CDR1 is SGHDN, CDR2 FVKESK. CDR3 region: CASSQAAGRSYNEQFF. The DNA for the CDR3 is TGTGCCAGCAGCCAAGCTGCGGGAAGGTCCTACAATGAGCAGTTCTTC.

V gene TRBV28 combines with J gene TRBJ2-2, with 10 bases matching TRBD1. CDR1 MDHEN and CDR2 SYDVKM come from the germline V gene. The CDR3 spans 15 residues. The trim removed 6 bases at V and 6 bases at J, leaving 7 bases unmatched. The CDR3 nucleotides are TGTGCCAGCAGCTCGACAGGGGGCGTTGCCGGGGAGCTGTTTTTT. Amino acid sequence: CASSSTGGVAGELFF.

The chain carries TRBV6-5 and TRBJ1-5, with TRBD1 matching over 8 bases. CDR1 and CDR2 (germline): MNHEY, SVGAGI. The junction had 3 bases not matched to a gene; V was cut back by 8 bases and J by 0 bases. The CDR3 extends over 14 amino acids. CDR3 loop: CASADRDSNQPQHF. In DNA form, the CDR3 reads TGTGCCAGCGCGGACAGGGATAGCAATCAGCCCCAGCATTTT.

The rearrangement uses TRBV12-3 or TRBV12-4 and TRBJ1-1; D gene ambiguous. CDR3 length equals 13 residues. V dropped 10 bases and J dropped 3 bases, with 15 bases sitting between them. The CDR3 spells CATQAVLDTEAFF. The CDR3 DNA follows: TGTGCCACGCAGGCCGTTTTGGACACTGAAGCTTTCTTT.

CDR3 sequence reads: CASSSDAERDNEQFF. The DNA for the CDR3 is TGTGCCAGCAGTTCCGACGCCGAGAGGGACAATGAGCAGTTCTTC. The chain recombines TRBV6-5 with TRBJ2-1, with a tentative D call TRBD2 (5 bases). CDR1 is MNHEY and CDR2 is SVGAGI in the germline V gene. CDR3 length equals 15 residues. Trimming took off 4 bases at V and 5 bases at J, with 15 bases between the two ends.

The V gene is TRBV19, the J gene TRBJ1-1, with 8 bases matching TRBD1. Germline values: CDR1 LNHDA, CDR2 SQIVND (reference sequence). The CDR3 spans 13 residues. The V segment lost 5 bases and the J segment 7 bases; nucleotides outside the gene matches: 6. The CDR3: CASSARGLSEAFF. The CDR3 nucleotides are TGTGCCAGTAGTGCCAGGGGGCTAAGTGAAGCTTTCTTT.

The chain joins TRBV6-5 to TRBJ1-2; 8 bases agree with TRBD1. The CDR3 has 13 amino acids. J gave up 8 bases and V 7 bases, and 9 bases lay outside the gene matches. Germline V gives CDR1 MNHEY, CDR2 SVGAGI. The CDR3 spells CASKGQALWGYTF. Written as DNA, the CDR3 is TGTGCCAGCAAGGGACAGGCTTTGTGGGGCTACACCTTC.

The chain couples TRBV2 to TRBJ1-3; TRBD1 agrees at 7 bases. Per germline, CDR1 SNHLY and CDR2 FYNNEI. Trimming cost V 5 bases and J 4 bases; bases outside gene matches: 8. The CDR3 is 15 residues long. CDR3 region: CASSIQGLGGNTIYF. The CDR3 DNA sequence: TGTGCCAGCAGTATACAGGGGTTGGGCGGAAACACCATATATTTT.